This is a list of T cell receptor beta chains from one sample in a study of shared clonotypes between healthy human individuals. The table came from immunoSEQ multiplex PCR; TCRdb's copy has only in-frame clones and leaves some out. The sample lists around 2.5 million clones; approximately 94% were seen once. Sequenced input: naive CD4+ T cells from PBMCs. All receptors derive from a man aged 18 to 29 in good health. Some clones in this sample may be carry-over from other donors' samples. Both conserved end residues are part of each CDR3. The D gene is left open where the match is weak. Clone size is given for some rows only: seen once, a few or many times, or a class if the clone is expanded.

V	size	J	D	CDR3	DNA
TRBV22-1	.	TRBJ2-7	.	CPGSAQGPYEQYF	TGTCCTGGGAGCGCACAAGGGCCCTACGAGCAGTACTTC
TRBV9	.	TRBJ2-1	TRBD2	CASSPWTSGSSYNEQFF	TGTGCCAGCAGCCCCTGGACTAGCGGGAGCTCCTACAATGAGCAGTTCTTC
TRBV28	.	TRBJ2-4	.	CATTEGGIAKNIQYF	TGTGCCACCACGGAGGGGGGAATAGCCAAAAACATTCAGTACTTC
TRBV28	.	TRBJ1-1	TRBD1	CASSPRQGWTEAFF	TGTGCCAGCAGTCCACGACAGGGCTGGACTGAAGCTTTCTTT
TRBV18	.	TRBJ2-2	TRBD1	CASSMDRGRTGELFF	TGTGCCAGCTCAATGGACAGGGGAAGGACCGGGGAGCTGTTTTTT
TRBV18	.	TRBJ2-5	.	CASYPGIQETQYF	TGTGCCAGCTACCCAGGAATCCAAGAGACCCAGTACTTC
TRBV7-2	.	TRBJ1-3	.	CASSQNRSPSGNTIYF	TGTGCCAGCAGCCAGAACAGGAGCCCCTCTGGAAACACCATATATTTT
TRBV4-1	.	TRBJ2-6	.	CASSQGGGSGANVLTF	TGCGCCAGCAGCCAAGGAGGGGGCTCTGGGGCCAACGTCCTGACTTTC
TRBV7-9	.	TRBJ2-2	.	CASSFRNTGELFF	TGTGCCAGCAGCTTTCGGAACACCGGGGAGCTGTTTTTT
TRBV4-3	.	TRBJ1-1	.	CASSQEWNLWTEAFF	TGCGCCAGCAGCCAAGAATGGAACTTGTGGACTGAAGCTTTCTTT
TRBV28	.	TRBJ1-5	.	CASSFGHFSNQPQHF	TGTGCCAGCAGTTTCGGGCATTTTAGCAATCAGCCCCAGCATTTT
TRBV7-2	.	TRBJ2-5	.	CASSLYHSSGETQYF	TGTGCCAGCAGCTTATATCACTCGAGTGGAGAGACCCAGTACTTC
TRBV5-1	.	TRBJ1-2	TRBD1	CASSLVGLGQGASGYTF	TGCGCCAGCAGCTTGGTGGGATTAGGACAGGGGGCGTCTGGCTACACCTTC
TRBV2	.	TRBJ1-1	.	CASSAEENTEAFF	TGTGCCAGCAGCGCCGAGGAGAACACTGAAGCTTTCTTT
TRBV5-1	.	TRBJ2-7	.	CASSPTLDRAYEQYF	TGCGCCAGCAGCCCAACACTCGACAGAGCCTACGAGCAGTACTTC
TRBV19	.	TRBJ1-1	.	CASSRGGARAFF	TGTGCCAGTAGCCGGGGGGGGGCCCGGGCTTTCTTT
TRBV7-9	.	TRBJ2-3	TRBD1	CASSPVIGTGSQYF	TGTGCCAGCAGCCCCGTCATTGGGACAGGGAGTCAGTATTTT
TRBV10-3	.	TRBJ1-5	.	CAISERGPLNQPQHF	TGTGCCATCAGTGAGCGTGGACCTCTTAATCAGCCCCAGCATTTT
TRBV18	once	TRBJ2-1	TRBD2	CASSPVSPGAGASNEQFF	TGTGCCAGCTCACCAGTAAGCCCGGGAGCGGGGGCGTCCAATGAGCAGTTCTTC
TRBV2	.	TRBJ2-3	.	CASSEDGRGLISTDTQYF	TGTGCCAGCAGTGAAGATGGGCGGGGACTGATAAGCACAGATACGCAGTATTTT
TRBV10-2	.	TRBJ1-4	.	CASSESRRASGEKLFF	TGCGCCAGCAGTGAGTCACGTCGAGCCTCGGGGGAAAAACTGTTTTTT
TRBV30	once	TRBJ2-7	.	CAWSADEYEQYF	TGTGCCTGGAGCGCTGATGAATACGAGCAGTACTTC
TRBV5-1	.	TRBJ1-2	.	CASSPWTVANYGYTF	TGCGCCAGCAGCCCCTGGACAGTAGCTAACTATGGCTACACCTTC
TRBV7-8	.	TRBJ2-5	.	CASSRRGNRAQETQYF	TGTGCCAGCAGCAGGAGGGGAAATCGGGCCCAAGAGACCCAGTACTTC
TRBV5-1	once	TRBJ1-5	.	CASSQGHPNSNQPQHF	TGCGCCAGCAGCCAAGGACACCCCAATAGCAATCAGCCCCAGCATTTT
TRBV5-4	.	TRBJ2-7	TRBD1	CASSLEPGQSHEQYF	TGTGCCAGCAGCTTGGAGCCGGGACAGTCCCACGAGCAGTACTTC
TRBV6-5	.	TRBJ1-2	TRBD1	CASTSRPDRGPGYTF	TGTGCCAGCACCTCTCGGCCCGACAGGGGGCCTGGCTACACCTTC
TRBV5-4	.	TRBJ2-5	.	CASSRGIQETQYF	TGTGCCAGCAGCCGGGGGATTCAAGAGACCCAGTACTTC
TRBV18	.	TRBJ1-1	.	CASSLYREPEAFF	TGTGCCAGCTCACTCTACAGGGAGCCTGAAGCTTTCTTT
TRBV28	.	TRBJ2-7	TRBD1	CASRRQGAHEQYF	TGTGCCAGCAGAAGACAGGGGGCCCACGAGCAGTACTTC
TRBV6-1	.	TRBJ1-3	.	CASSEDFWGGNTIYF	TGTGCCAGCAGTGAGGACTTCTGGGGGGGAAACACCATATATTTT
TRBV28	.	TRBJ1-2	.	CASSEGRSYTF	TGTGCCAGCAGTGAGGGCAGGAGCTACACCTTC
TRBV2	.	TRBJ1-2	.	CASRYGYTF	TGTGCCAGCAGATATGGCTACACCTTC
TRBV10-1	.	TRBJ2-1	TRBD2	CASSVWTSGKNEQFF	TGCGCCAGCAGTGTCTGGACTAGCGGGAAGAATGAGCAGTTCTTC
TRBV27	.	TRBJ1-2	TRBD1	CASRREEGGGYGYTF	TGTGCCAGCAGGCGAGAGGAAGGGGGCGGCTATGGCTACACCTTC
TRBV5-1	.	TRBJ2-7	TRBD1	CASSSTGTGTYEQYF	TGCGCCAGCAGCTCCACCGGGACAGGGACCTACGAGCAGTACTTC
TRBV7-9	.	TRBJ2-7	.	CASSQGGTSSYEQYF	TGTGCCAGCAGCCAAGGGGGGACATCCTCCTACGAGCAGTACTTC
TRBV30	.	TRBJ1-6	.	CAWRDSYNSPLHF	TGTGCCTGGAGGGACAGCTATAATTCACCCCTCCACTTT
TRBV7-3	.	TRBJ2-1	TRBD2	CASSSSAGGPNEQFF	TGTGCCAGCAGCTCCTCCGCGGGAGGGCCGAATGAGCAGTTCTTC
TRBV4-1	.	TRBJ1-2	.	CASSQDLRGNYGYTF	TGCGCCAGCAGCCAAGATCTAAGAGGGAACTATGGCTACACCTTC
TRBV19	.	TRBJ2-1	.	CASRREGGGVEQFF	TGTGCCAGTAGAAGGGAGGGAGGGGGCGTTGAGCAGTTCTTC
TRBV7-9	.	TRBJ2-1	.	CASSLSPYNEQFF	TGTGCCAGCAGCTTGTCACCTTACAATGAGCAGTTCTTC
TRBV9	.	TRBJ1-4	.	CASSVGGQSEKLFF	TGTGCCAGCAGCGTCGGGGGGCAAAGTGAAAAACTGTTTTTT
TRBV15	.	TRBJ1-1	.	CATSRDLGRNTEAFF	TGTGCCACCAGCAGAGATCTCGGCCGGAACACTGAAGCTTTCTTT
TRBV7-9	.	TRBJ2-5	.	CASSLKAGQETQYF	TGTGCCAGCAGCTTAAAGGCGGGACAAGAGACCCAGTACTTC
TRBV20-1	.	TRBJ2-1	.	CSARDNEQFF	TGCAGTGCTAGGGACAATGAGCAGTTCTTC
TRBV15	.	TRBJ2-7	TRBD1	CATSRPFRQGVSYEQYF	TGTGCCACCAGCAGACCGTTTAGACAGGGGGTATCCTACGAGCAGTACTTC
TRBV5-1	.	TRBJ2-2	.	CASSLIGGTNTGELFF	TGCGCCAGCAGCTTGATTGGGGGGACGAACACCGGGGAGCTGTTTTTT
TRBV18	.	TRBJ1-3	.	CASSLGPSATGNTIYF	TGTGCCAGCTCACTTGGACCGTCGGCGACTGGAAACACCATATATTTT
TRBV19	.	TRBJ2-6	.	CASSTPIQISGANVLTF	TGTGCCAGTAGTACACCTATTCAAATCTCTGGGGCCAACGTCCTGACTTTC
TRBV7-6	.	TRBJ2-3	TRBD2	CASSLFTVDRLAGGDTQYF	TGTGCCAGCAGCTTATTCACAGTGGATCGGCTAGCGGGAGGGGATACGCAGTATTTT
TRBV5-1	.	TRBJ2-3	TRBD1	CASSSQGDTDTQYF	TGCGCCAGCAGCTCACAGGGGGACACAGATACGCAGTATTTT
TRBV30	.	TRBJ1-1	.	CAWSSRGGTEAFF	TGTGCCTGGTCCTCTCGGGGCGGCACTGAAGCTTTCTTT